The 22 T cell receptor beta chains in this list originate from one sample, sequenced in a study of cytomegalovirus exposure and HLA in healthy donors. The PCR employed 60 Vbeta primers together with 13 Jbeta primers. The table came from immunoSEQ multiplex PCR; TCRdb's copy has only in-frame clones and leaves some out. In all, the sample yields around 50,000 clones. The source material was PBMCs. Every receptor here comes from a woman aged 40 to 50 in good health and CMV-seronegative.

V and J are TRBV10-3 and TRBJ2-1; 11 nucleotides agree with TRBD1. This CDR3 contains 13 residues. Trimming removed 6 bases from V and 8 bases from J; junction bases left unmatched: 3. Germline loops: CDR1 ENHRY, CDR2 SYGVKD. The CDR3 nucleotides are TGTGCCATCAGCCGGGACAGGGGGTATGAGCAGTTCTTC. Protein: CAISRDRGYEQFF.

J is TRBJ1-1 and V is TRBV6-1; unclear D gene. V shed 5 bases and J shed 7 bases, with 17 bases lying between them. CDR1 is MNHNS and CDR2 is SASEGT in the germline V gene. The CDR3 runs to 14 residues. CDR3 protein: CASSKPRPPYEAFF. The DNA for the CDR3 is TGTGCCAGCAGTAAACCCCGTCCCCCCTATGAAGCTTTCTTT.

V is TRBV30 and J is TRBJ2-7, with D tentatively TRBD1 (6 bases). The germline V gene encodes CDR1 GTSNPN and CDR2 SVGIG (reference sequence). This CDR3 is 13 amino acids long. Trimming pared 3 bases from V and 1 base from J, leaving 10 bases between. CDR3 sequence: CAWRPRGSYEQYF. The CDR3 DNA follows: TGTGCCTGGAGGCCAAGGGGGTCCTACGAGCAGTACTTC.

This chain joins TRBV28 and TRBJ2-1; 11 nucleotides align to TRBD2. V was clipped by 3 bases and J by 4 bases; unmatched bases: 8. Germline CDR1 MDHEN, CDR2 SYDVKM. The length of the CDR3 is 17 residues. The CDR3 protein is CASSFSGTSGGYNEQFF. CDR3 sequence (DNA): TGTGCCAGCAGTTTCTCCGGGACTAGCGGAGGTTACAATGAGCAGTTCTTC.

The chain joins TRBV18 to TRBJ2-5; 7 positions agree with TRBD1. V lost 4 bases to trimming and J lost 4 bases; unmatched junction nucleotides: 21. The germline V gene has CDR1 KGHSH and CDR2 LQKENI. This CDR3 region has 19 residues. CDR3 amino acids: CASSLPPTLHDRVPETQYF. CDR3 in DNA: TGTGCCAGCTCACTACCACCTACACTACACGACAGGGTACCAGAGACCCAGTACTTC.

The rearrangement links TRBV6-5 to TRBJ1-1; weak D call: TRBD1 (5 bases). CDR1 MNHEY and CDR2 SVGAGI come from the germline V gene. V lost 6 bases, J lost 1 base, and 12 bases lay in between. The CDR3 extends over 14 amino acids. CDR3 amino acids: CASSPRRGNTEAFF. As DNA, the CDR3 is TGTGCCAGCAGCCCCAGAAGGGGGAACACTGAAGCTTTCTTT.

J is TRBJ1-1 and V is TRBV4-1; D may be TRBD1 (6 bases). Germline V CDR1 and CDR2: MGHRA, YSYEKL. The CDR3 covers 14 residues. Trimming shortened V by 7 bases and J by 2 bases, and 14 bases separated the two germline ends. In DNA, the CDR3 is TGCGCCAGCACCGCAGACAGGCCCAACACTGAAGCTTTCTTT. Translation: CASTADRPNTEAFF.

The chain is built from TRBV30 and TRBJ1-5, with D possibly TRBD1 on 6 matching bases. In germline, CDR1 is GTSNPN, CDR2 SVGIG (reference sequence). Trimming took 2 bases from V and 7 from J, leaving 12 bases between them. The CDR3 covers 13 residues. The chain's CDR3 is CAWSPQGRQPQHF. For the CDR3, the DNA is TGTGCCTGGAGTCCACAGGGAAGGCAGCCCCAGCATTTT.

The chain links TRBV11-1 to TRBJ2-5, with 7 bases fitting TRBD1. With 6 bases clipped from V and 5 bases from J, the junction kept 3 bases outside the gene matches. The CDR3 spans 12 residues. Germline loops: CDR1 SGHAT, CDR2 FQDESV (reference sequence). The CDR3 DNA is TGTGCCAGCAGGACAGGGCACGAGACCCAGTACTTC. Translated, it gives CASRTGHETQYF.

The chain employs TRBV5-1 and TRBJ1-1; D is possibly TRBD1 (6 bases). The germline V gene encodes CDR1 SGHRS and CDR2 YFSETQ. The CDR3 runs 15 residues. With 2 bases removed from V and 2 bases from J, the gap between germline ends came to 13 bases. The CDR3 loop reads CASSFSGGTNTEAFF. Here the CDR3 DNA reads TGCGCCAGCAGCTTTTCTGGGGGCACCAACACTGAAGCTTTCTTT.

DNA for the CDR3: TGTGCCAGCAGAGCTCGGACAGGGAACTATGGCTACACCTTC. This codes for CASRARTGNYGYTF. V usage is TRBV28 and J usage is TRBJ1-2, with TRBD1 matching 8 bases. With 6 bases clipped from V and 2 bases from J, the junction kept 5 bases outside the gene matches. The CDR3 runs to 14 residues. Germline V gene sequence: CDR1 MDHEN, CDR2 SYDVKM.

CDR3 DNA sequence: TGTGCCAGCAGACGCGGGGGAATGAGTTCACCCCTCCACTTT. Protein sequence: CASRRGGMSSPLHF. The chain recombines TRBV6-5 with TRBJ1-6, with D maybe TRBD1 (5 bases). The CDR3 sequence is 14 residues long. The V end was cut by 6 bases, the J end by 9 bases, with 15 bases between. Looked up from germline, CDR1 is MNHEY and CDR2 is SVGAGI.

V gene TRBV5-4 combines with J gene TRBJ2-7; the D gene is possibly TRBD2 (6 bases). The CDR3 contains 14 residues. Germline CDR1 and CDR2: SGHNT and YYREEE (reference sequence). With 4 bases removed from V and 2 bases from J, the gap between germline ends came to 13 bases. The CDR3 is CASSIAGSPYEQYF. CDR3 nucleotide sequence: TGTGCCAGCAGCATAGCCGGGAGCCCCTACGAGCAGTACTTC.

The chain employs TRBV6-6 and TRBJ2-1; D not certain. From germline, CDR1 is MNHNY and CDR2 SVGAGI (reference sequence). V shed 7 bases and J shed 1 base, with 11 bases lying between them. This CDR3 region has 14 residues. CDR3 residues: CASTLPGSYNEQFF. The CDR3 region has the DNA TGTGCCAGCACTCTTCCGGGTTCCTACAATGAGCAGTTCTTC.

CDR3 in DNA: TGTGCCAGCAGTTCACGAACATACTCTGGAAACACCATATATTTT. It yields the protein CASSSRTYSGNTIYF. This rearrangement joins TRBV6-5 to TRBJ1-3; the D is unclear. This CDR3 contains 15 residues. V lost 4 bases and J lost 0, with 10 bases in between. Germline-derived CDR1 and CDR2 are MNHEY and SVGAGI.

The chain combines TRBV9 with TRBJ2-2; 13 bases are a match to TRBD2. This CDR3 has 16 amino acids. V dropped 3 bases and J dropped 4; count of bases not matched to a gene: 3. Germline CDR1 SGDLS, CDR2 YYNGEE. This chain's CDR3 is CASSEGLAGFTGELFF. The CDR3 DNA is TGTGCCAGCAGCGAGGGACTAGCGGGGTTCACCGGGGAGCTGTTTTTT. Together with reference TRBV9 and TRBJ2-2, the CDR3 gives the full variable domain: DSGVTQTPKHLITATGQRVTLRCSPRSGDLSVYWYQQSLDQGLQFLIQYYNGEERAKGNILERFSAQQFPDLHSELNLSSLELGDSALYFCASSEGLAGFTGELFFGEGSRLTVL.

The chain employs TRBV7-7 and TRBJ2-5, with D tentatively TRBD2 (6 bases). The ends were cut back, 1 base at V and 3 bases at J, with 12 bases in the middle. The germline gives CDR1 SSHAT, CDR2 FNYEAQ (reference sequence). The CDR3 consists of 15 residues. CDR3 sequence: CASSLGGVEEETQYF. The DNA of the CDR3 is TGTGCCAGCAGCTTAGGCGGGGTTGAGGAAGAGACCCAGTACTTC.

The rearrangement uses TRBV28 and TRBJ1-6; TRBD1 might be the D (5 bases). V lost 8 bases, J lost 0 bases, and 8 bases lay in between. CDR3 length: 14 residues. Germline CDR1 and CDR2: MDHEN and SYDVKM. CDR3 residues: CASRGSSYNSPLHF. CDR3 DNA: TGTGCCAGCCGGGGGAGCTCCTATAATTCACCCCTCCACTTT.

Comment on this clone: The identical CDR3 is also encoded by other nucleotide sequences in the sample. The chain joins TRBV30 to TRBJ2-7; D is uncertain. Germline V CDR1 and CDR2: GTSNPN, SVGIG (reference sequence). This CDR3 has 13 residues. V dropped 3 bases and J dropped 2 bases, with 11 bases sitting between them. The CDR3 loop reads CAWSGGVTYEQYF. CDR3 nucleotide sequence: TGTGCCTGGAGCGGCGGAGTAACCTACGAGCAGTACTTC.

The V and J genes are TRBV5-5 and TRBJ2-5; the D gene is possibly TRBD2 (5 bases). The CDR3 loop spans 13 amino acids. CDR1 is SGHKS, CDR2 YYEKEE, per germline (reference sequence). The V and J ends lost 3 bases and 3 bases respectively, with 9 bases between them. CDR3 DNA sequence: TGTGCCAGCAGCTCGATTAGCGAAGAGACCCAGTACTTC. Amino acids: CASSSISEETQYF.

V gene TRBV9 combines with J gene TRBJ1-3, with D unclear. The CDR3 length is 13 residues. The germline V and J ends were trimmed by 3 bases and 0 bases, with 4 bases remaining between them. Germline CDR1 SGDLS, CDR2 YYNGEE. This CDR3 is CASSAYSGNTIYF. The CDR3 nucleotides are TGTGCCAGCAGCGCTTACTCTGGAAACACCATATATTTT.

The chain is built from TRBV5-6 and TRBJ2-2, with D unclear. CDR1 is SGHDT, CDR2 YYEEEE, per germline. V was trimmed by 2 bases and J by 6 bases, leaving 5 bases between them. This CDR3 has 12 amino acids. CDR3 protein: CASSFSAGELFF. DNA of the CDR3: TGTGCCAGCAGCTTCAGCGCCGGGGAGCTGTTTTTT. Using reference TRBV5-6 and TRBJ2-2 for the parts outside the CDR3, the full variable domain is DAGVTQSPTHLIKTRGQQVTLRCSPKSGHDTVSWYQQALGQGPQFIFQYYEEEERQRGNFPDRFSGHQFPNYSSELNVNALLLGDSALYLCASSFSAGELFFGEGSRLTVL.